A selection of T cell receptor beta chains follows, all from one sample in a study of identical twins. Via MiXCR, TCRdb re-called the 5' RACE reads, giving one row per CDR3 protein. The sample yields around 670,000 distinct CDR3 sequences, around 6.1% seen once. Sequencing was done on a sample of naive T cells sorted from blood. These TCRs come from a man aged 18 to 30 in good health. The conserved cysteine and the conserved F or W are not part of the CDR3 here. D genes are given only for firm matches.

TRBD2	TRBV27	ASSLLKSSGGNEQF
.	TRBV29-1	SVGEGATETQY
.	TRBV6-5	ASSYLGGAYEQY
TRBD1	TRBV18	ASSLRDSLTDTQY
.	TRBV5-1	ASSLRGPTYGYT
TRBD2	TRBV3-1	ASSISGRAYNEQF
TRBD2	TRBV4-2	ASSQGASTGLVGYEQF
.	TRBV12-3/TRBV12-4	ASSLMRGRDNEQF
TRBD1	TRBV7-6	ASSELTGGPEQF
.	TRBV11-2	ASSLTHSGGAPYEQY
.	TRBV6-1	ASSPRKGFEQF
.	TRBV20-1	SALGSPSTDTQY
.	TRBV3-1	ASSEQKLSSYEQY
TRBD1	TRBV2	ASSRGPVGELF
.	TRBV12-3/TRBV12-4	ASRSLTQAGSNQPQH
.	TRBV5-1	ASSLEDYYGYT
TRBD1	TRBV18	ASSPPTGRGGYT
TRBD2	TRBV27	ASSWTSGTFYNEQF
TRBD2	TRBV7-6	ASSSYLAGAWNNEQF
TRBD1	TRBV18	ASSPRRTGNPSDTQY
.	TRBV10-3	AIRHAEPTDTQY
.	TRBV9	ASSPVGVMNTEAF
.	TRBV5-1	ASSLSGPGSYNEQF
TRBD2	TRBV20-1	SATVSGSQSARDTQY
.	TRBV29-1	SVDFTSETQY
.	TRBV12-3/TRBV12-4	ASSSQELYVNSPLH
TRBD1	TRBV7-7	ASSRYPGQGTDTQY
.	TRBV4-2	ASSQAVGQGESFFYEQY
.	TRBV20-1	SARPLFEQY
.	TRBV5-1	ASSWDGGNTGELF
.	TRBV12-3/TRBV12-4	ASSLVGGIGNIQY
TRBD2	TRBV20-1	SVSTSAPPNTQY
.	TRBV7-9	ASETQY
TRBD1	TRBV20-1	SAGSGQGATEETQY
.	TRBV7-8	ASSLEDFGRDEQY
TRBD1	TRBV14	ASSQERRDRGSTGELF
.	TRBV5-1	ASSFNQGSSYNEQF
.	TRBV25-1	ASLSSAETQY
.	TRBV7-2	ASSPGGPFNQPQH
TRBD2	TRBV7-2	ASSLEISGFPREQF
TRBD2	TRBV3-1	ASSQPSGRAQETQY
TRBD1	TRBV9	ASSSGQGARAF
TRBD1	TRBV24-1	ATSDLDRESTDTQY
TRBD2	TRBV20-1	SAHRLAGSGEQY